One and the same sample provided the 15 T cell receptor beta chains below, sequenced in a study of siplizumab effects on memory and regulatory T cells. Sequencing was performed with immunoSEQ multiplex PCR; in TCRdb, only in-frame clones are kept and a portion is missing. The table shows 80,000 to 130,000 clones, with 94% occurring only once. The sample consisted of Tregs sorted from blood. Every receptor here comes from a human donor in good health.

The chain joins TRBV28 to TRBJ1-5; weak D call: TRBD1 (6 bases). This CDR3 has 16 residues. CDR1 MDHEN and CDR2 SYDVKM come from the germline V gene. The V and J ends lost 2 bases and 1 base respectively, with 12 bases between them. CDR3 DNA sequence: TGTGCCAGCAGTTTAGTTCCAGGACAGAGCAATCAGCCCCAGCATTTT. Translated: CASSLVPGQSNQPQHF.

This clone was found a few times. The chain is built from TRBV18 and TRBJ1-5; D gene ambiguous. The CDR3 is 13 amino acids. The V end was cut by 3 bases, the J end by 6 bases, with 9 bases between. The germline CDR1 and CDR2 sequences are KGHSH and LQKENI. CDR3 nucleotide sequence: TGTGCCAGCTCACCTCAATATCTTCAGCCCCAGCATTTT. Amino acids: CASSPQYLQPQHF.

The V and J genes are TRBV5-1 and TRBJ2-2; D remains ambiguous. Looked up from germline, CDR1 is SGHRS and CDR2 is YFSETQ. This CDR3 contains 13 residues. V was clipped by 4 bases and J by 5 bases, with 9 bases between them. This CDR3 reads CASSQDWTGELFF. For the CDR3, the DNA is TGCGCCAGCAGCCAGGATTGGACCGGGGAGCTGTTTTTT. The full variable domain, rest sourced from reference TRBV5-1 and TRBJ2-2, is KAGVTQTPRYLIKTRGQQVTLSCSPISGHRSVSWYQQTPGQGLQFLFEYFSETQRNKGNFPGRFSGRQFSNSRSEMNVSTLELGDSALYLCASSQDWTGELFFGEGSRLTVL.

This rearrangement joins TRBV5-1 to TRBJ2-5, with 10 bases lining up with TRBD2. The V and J ends lost 3 bases and 7 bases, in that order; junction bases with no gene match: 9. Germline V CDR1 and CDR2: SGHRS, YFSETQ. This CDR3 has 15 amino acids. CDR3 sequence (DNA): TGCGCCAGCAGCTCCCGAGCGGGAGGGCCGGGGACCCAGTACTTC. It yields the protein CASSSRAGGPGTQYF.

J is TRBJ2-1 and V is TRBV4-1; D possibly corresponds to TRBD2 (6 bases). Germline V gene data show CDR1 as MGHRA and CDR2 as YSYEKL. V lost 0 bases to trimming and J lost 10 bases, with 16 bases between them. This CDR3 region has 15 residues. This CDR3 reads CASSQEGRLGGEQFF. CDR3 in DNA: TGCGCCAGCAGCCAAGAGGGTCGTTTGGGAGGAGAGCAGTTCTTC.

The V call is TRBV18, the J call TRBJ2-7; D is ambiguous. CDR1 and CDR2 from the germline V gene are KGHSH and LQKENI. Trimming stripped 2 bases from V and 5 bases from J, with 4 bases between. The length of the CDR3 is 11 residues. The CDR3 protein is CASSPDHEQYF. The CDR3, as DNA: TGTGCCAGCTCACCAGACCACGAGCAGTACTTC.

Notes on this clone: At one end the junction does not follow the germline gene, possibly because of a read error. This rearrangement joins TRBV18 to TRBJ1-1; no firm D call. CDR3 size: 14 residues. The germline gives CDR1 KGHSH, CDR2 LQKENI. CDR3 region: CAGSPVAGQLKAFF. For the CDR3, the DNA is TGTGCCGGCTCCCCCGTTGCCGGGCAGCTTAAAGCTTTCTTT.

CDR3 bases: TGTGCCAGCAGTTCAAGGCACGGGAACACCGGGGAGCTGTTTTTT. It translates to CASSSRHGNTGELFF. The chain links TRBV2 to TRBJ2-2; the D is unclear. The V and J ends lost 5 bases and 1 base respectively, with 11 bases between them. Germline lookup yields CDR1 SNHLY and CDR2 FYNNEI. The CDR3 covers 15 residues.

This clone was counted a few times. The V gene is TRBV28, the J gene TRBJ1-5; 8 bases map to TRBD1. The germline V gene has CDR1 MDHEN and CDR2 SYDVKM. This CDR3 is 12 amino acids long. The CDR3 DNA reads TGTGGGACAGGGCCGGGCAATCAGCCCCAGCATTTT. Protein: CGTGPGNQPQHF.

This rearrangement joins TRBV5-5 to TRBJ1-1, with D perhaps matching TRBD1 (5 bases). CDR3 length: 15 residues. From germline, CDR1 is SGHKS and CDR2 YYEKEE (reference sequence). The ends were cut back, 2 bases at V and 0 bases at J, with 11 bases in the middle. CDR3 nucleotide sequence: TGTGCCAGCAGCTTCGGTCCGGGACTGAACACTGAAGCTTTCTTT. Protein product: CASSFGPGLNTEAFF.

This chain links TRBV27 with TRBJ2-1, with 12 nucleotides matching TRBD2. The CDR3 totals 12 residues. From germline, CDR1 is MNHEY and CDR2 SMNVEV (reference sequence). With 8 bases clipped from V and 9 bases from J, the junction kept 2 bases outside the gene matches. The CDR3 nucleotides are TGTGCCAGCTGGGGACTAGCGGGTGAGCAGTTCTTC. Translating gives CASWGLAGEQFF.

The chain joins TRBV6-1 to TRBJ2-1; TRBD1 agrees at 7 bases. The CDR3 length is 16 residues. Trimming cost V 2 bases and J 5 bases; bases outside gene matches: 9. Germline V gives CDR1 MNHNS, CDR2 SASEGT. DNA of the CDR3: TGTGCCAGCAGTGAAAGGAGGACAGGAATCGACAATGAGCAGTTCTTC. Its protein product is CASSERRTGIDNEQFF.

This clone came up once. The rearrangement links TRBV7-8 to TRBJ2-1; 7 bases align to TRBD2. This CDR3 contains 16 residues. CDR1 SGHVS and CDR2 FQNEAQ come from the germline V gene. Trimming cost V 5 bases and J 3 bases; bases outside gene matches: 10. The CDR3: CASSRRASGLYNEQFF. As DNA, the CDR3 is TGTGCCAGCAGCCGGAGGGCTAGCGGACTCTACAATGAGCAGTTCTTC. Combining the CDR3 with reference TRBV7-8 and TRBJ2-1 gives the whole variable domain GAGVSQSPRYKVAKRGQDVALRCDPISGHVSLFWYQQALGQGPEFLTYFQNEAQLDKSGLPSDRFFAERPEGSVSTLKIQRTQQEDSAVYLCASSRRASGLYNEQFFGPGTRLTVL.

V and J are TRBV19 and TRBJ2-1; 10 nucleotides agree with TRBD2. Per germline, CDR1 LNHDA and CDR2 SQIVND (reference sequence). V lost 7 bases and J lost 7; bases outside the gene matches: 13. The CDR3 covers 16 residues. The CDR3 DNA sequence: TGTGCCAGTAAAAGGGGGGCTAGCGGGAGAAGGAATGAGCAGTTCTTC. Its translation: CASKRGASGRRNEQFF.

Comments on this clone: Sequence at one end of the junction differs from germline and may be a read error. The CDR3 is CASGRTGTSGRTSF. CDR3 coding DNA: TGTGCTTCCGGCCGCACCGGGACTAGCGGGAGGACCAGCTTC. This chain links TRBV2 with TRBJ2-7; 15 bases map to TRBD2. Germline CDR1 and CDR2: SNHLY and FYNNEI. CDR3 size: 14 residues.